These 24 T cell receptor beta chains were sequenced from one sample in a study of cytomegalovirus exposure and HLA in healthy donors. Amplification used 60 Vbeta primers and 13 Jbeta primers. Some clones are missing from TCRdb's copy, which holds only in-frame ones; the method was immunoSEQ multiplex PCR. The profile shows more than 85,000 clones, approximately 73% of them singletons. Material for sequencing was PBMCs. These TCRs come from a man aged 40-49 years in good health and CMV-seronegative.

The chain uses TRBV2 and TRBJ2-2, with D perhaps TRBD1 (5 bases). Germline CDR1 SNHLY, CDR2 FYNNEI. The CDR3 totals 15 residues. V lost 5 bases to trimming and J lost 1 base, with 11 bases between them. CDR3 sequence reads: CASSQDNLNTGELFF. CDR3 DNA sequence: TGTGCCAGCAGTCAGGACAATCTGAACACCGGGGAGCTGTTTTTT.

The rearrangement joins TRBV9 to TRBJ2-5; D is perhaps TRBD1 (5 bases). V was trimmed by 4 bases and J by 5 bases, leaving 15 bases between them. The CDR3 is 14 residues long. CDR1 and CDR2 (germline): SGDLS, YYNGEE. The DNA for the CDR3 is TGTGCCAGCAGCATATCACCAGGGCCCGAGACCCAGTACTTC. Translation: CASSISPGPETQYF.

V usage is TRBV9 and J usage is TRBJ2-7; D may be TRBD2 (6 bases). CDR1 SGDLS and CDR2 YYNGEE come from the germline V gene. The germline V and J ends were trimmed by 3 bases and 5 bases, with 12 bases remaining between them. The CDR3 consists of 13 residues. The CDR3 sequence: CASSGRGRDEQYF. The CDR3 DNA reads TGTGCCAGCAGCGGGAGGGGTCGGGACGAGCAGTACTTC.

This chain joins TRBV7-9 and TRBJ2-2; tentative D call: TRBD1 (6 bases). The CDR3 extends over 16 amino acids. Trimming stripped 2 bases from V and 3 bases from J, with 13 bases between. Germline V CDR1 and CDR2: SEHNR, FQNEAQ (reference sequence). Here the CDR3 DNA reads TGTGCCAGCAGCTTAAGCGAGGCAGGGGACACCGGGGAGCTGTTTTTT. It encodes CASSLSEAGDTGELFF.

This chain joins TRBV13 and TRBJ2-7, with D possibly TRBD2 on 6 matching bases. Germline assignment: CDR1 PRHDT and CDR2 FYEKMQ (reference sequence). This CDR3 has 15 residues. V lost 4 bases and J lost 6, with 19 bases in between. DNA for the CDR3: TGTGCCAGCAGCTCATATTTCAGGGAGGCGAGCGAGCAGTACTTC. Encoded protein: CASSSYFREASEQYF.

The gene calls are TRBV19 and TRBJ1-2; 7 bases align to TRBD1. The length of the CDR3 is 13 residues. Per germline, CDR1 LNHDA and CDR2 SQIVND (reference sequence). The ends lost 5 bases at V and 1 base at J; junction bases unmatched: 1. CDR3 in amino acids: CASSGTVNYGYTF. The CDR3 DNA reads TGTGCCAGTAGTGGGACAGTTAACTATGGCTACACCTTC.

The V and J genes are TRBV5-4 and TRBJ1-2; 8 bases are shared with TRBD1. CDR1 is SGHNT and CDR2 is YYREEE in the germline V gene (reference sequence). V gave up 2 bases and J gave up 5 bases; unmatched junction bases: 8. There are 15 residues in the CDR3. The CDR3, as DNA: TGTGCCAGCAGCTTTCTACAGGGGGAGGGGTATGGCTACACCTTC. Protein product: CASSFLQGEGYGYTF.

The rearrangement joins TRBV11-2 to TRBJ1-5, with 9 bases matching TRBD1. V trimming: 1 base; J trimming: 4 bases; junction bases outside the gene matches: 8. This CDR3 is 17 amino acids long. CDR1 SGHAT and CDR2 FQNNGV come from the germline V gene. CDR3 nucleotide sequence: TGTGCCAGCAGCTTAGGGGCCGGGACAGGGATGAATCAGCCCCAGCATTTT. Encoded protein: CASSLGAGTGMNQPQHF.

The rearrangement joins TRBV29-1 to TRBJ1-2; D is unclear. The CDR3 has 10 residues. Looked up from germline, CDR1 is SQVTM and CDR2 is ANQGSEA. V was clipped by 3 bases and J by 5 bases, with 4 bases between them. Written as DNA, the CDR3 is TGCAGCGTTGACAGATATGGCTACACCTTC. It specifies CSVDRYGYTF.

J is TRBJ2-1 and V is TRBV15; D possibly corresponds to TRBD1 (5 bases). The germline V and J ends were trimmed by 5 bases and 5 bases, with 19 bases remaining between them. The CDR3 covers 16 residues. CDR1 and CDR2 from the germline V gene are LNHNV and YYDKDF (reference sequence). CDR3 nucleotide sequence: TGTGCCACCAGCTCCCTCGCATATGCAGGGAACAATGAGCAGTTCTTC. Translating gives CATSSLAYAGNNEQFF. Supplemented by reference TRBV15 and TRBJ2-1, the full variable domain reads DAMVIQNPRYQVTQFGKPVTLSCSQTLNHNVMYWYQQKSSQAPKLLFHYYDKDFNNEADTPDNFQSRRPNTSFCFLDIRSPGLGDTAMYLCATSSLAYAGNNEQFFGPGTRLTVL.

The CDR3 DNA sequence: TGTGCCAGCAGCTCGACCAACAGCTACGAGCAGTACTTC. Translating gives CASSSTNSYEQYF. The rearrangement links TRBV5-6 to TRBJ2-5; no firm D call. The J call is uncertain, as TRBJ2-7 better fits the DNA end. Germline V CDR1 and CDR2: SGHDT, YYEEEE. CDR3 size: 13 residues.

The chain recombines TRBV5-4 with TRBJ1-1; D not certain. The germline CDR1 and CDR2 sequences are SGHNT and YYREEE (reference sequence). Trimming cost V 0 bases and J 4 bases, with 7 bases left between them. The CDR3 spans 13 residues. This CDR3 is CASSLGAITEAFF. CDR3 bases: TGTGCCAGCAGCTTGGGGGCGATCACTGAAGCTTTCTTT.

The V call is TRBV16, the J call TRBJ2-1; a weak D match, TRBD1 (6 bases). The V end was cut by 4 bases, the J end by 7 bases, with 17 bases between. CDR1 KGHSY and CDR2 FQNENV come from the germline V gene. The CDR3 is 15 amino acids. The CDR3 sequence: CASSPSGRGRNEQFF. DNA for the CDR3: TGTGCCAGCAGCCCCTCGGGCAGGGGCCGGAATGAGCAGTTCTTC.

V and J are TRBV5-8 and TRBJ2-1; D uncertain. The CDR3 is made up of 14 amino acids. V gave up 3 bases and J gave up 7 bases, with 14 bases separating them. The germline V gene encodes CDR1 SGHTS and CDR2 YDEGEE. The DNA of the CDR3 is TGTGCCAGCAGCTCCCGGGTCCTACGGAATGAGCAGTTCTTC. Encoded protein: CASSSRVLRNEQFF.

The V and J genes are TRBV28 and TRBJ2-3; TRBD1 might be the D (5 bases). The CDR3 is made up of 18 amino acids. V was cut by 3 bases and J by 1 base, with 20 bases left in between. Germline CDR1 is MDHEN and CDR2 is SYDVKM. CDR3 coding DNA: TGTGCCAGCAGTTTGGTTCGGCCGGGCAGGGTAGGCACAGATACGCAGTATTTT. This sequence encodes CASSLVRPGRVGTDTQYF.

The V gene is TRBV29-1, the J gene TRBJ1-1; D ambiguous. CDR3 length: 11 amino acids. Per the germline V gene, CDR1 is SQVTM and CDR2 is ANQGSEA. Trimming stripped 4 bases from V and 3 bases from J, with 6 bases between. For the CDR3, the DNA is TGCAGCGTTGTCGCGTACACTGAAGCTTTCTTT. Translation: CSVVAYTEAFF.

Only a few counts were recorded for this clone. This chain links TRBV7-9 with TRBJ2-6; no clear D gene. This CDR3 is built from 14 residues. Germline assignment: CDR1 SEHNR and CDR2 FQNEAQ (reference sequence). V shed 5 bases and J shed 0 bases, with 5 bases lying between them. Here the CDR3 reads CASSPSSGANVLTF. The CDR3 DNA reads TGTGCCAGCAGCCCCAGCTCTGGGGCCAACGTCCTGACTTTC.

V and J are TRBV2 and TRBJ1-3; D may be TRBD1 (6 bases). Trimming took 5 bases from V and 1 from J, leaving 9 bases between them. Germline V CDR1 and CDR2: SNHLY, FYNNEI. The length of the CDR3 is 14 residues. In nucleotides, the CDR3 is TGTGCCAGCAGTATTACAGGGTCTGGAAACACCATATATTTT. This gives the protein CASSITGSGNTIYF.

This chain joins TRBV5-6 and TRBJ1-4; 10 bases align to TRBD1. Looked up from germline, CDR1 is SGHDT and CDR2 is YYEEEE. V shed 3 bases and J 7 bases; nucleotides not matched to a gene: 9. This CDR3 spans 16 amino acids. The DNA of the CDR3 is TGTGCCAGCAGCTCGAGGGACAGGGGCACTGCTGAAAAACTGTTTTTT. Its protein product is CASSSRDRGTAEKLFF.

The chain carries TRBV29-1 and TRBJ1-2; 9 bases are a match to TRBD1. V shed 6 bases and J 2 bases; nucleotides not matched to a gene: 7. The CDR3 totals 14 residues. Germline values: CDR1 SQVTM, CDR2 ANQGSEA. DNA of the CDR3: TGCAGCGTCACGGACAGGGGTAGGAACTATGGCTACACCTTC. Translated, it gives CSVTDRGRNYGYTF.

This chain joins TRBV5-8 and TRBJ1-5, with D unresolved. The germline gives CDR1 SGHTS, CDR2 YDEGEE. This CDR3 comprises 13 residues. V was pared by 4 bases and J by 7 bases, with 12 bases between. In DNA form, the CDR3 reads TGTGCCAGCAGCCTTGCGGATTTACAGCCCCAGCATTTT. Translating it yields CASSLADLQPQHF.

This clone has a single count. The rearrangement joins TRBV7-2 to TRBJ2-5, with D possibly being TRBD2 (5 bases). Trimming removed 5 bases from V and 1 base from J, with 8 bases in between. This CDR3 has 13 amino acids. Germline V CDR1 and CDR2: SGHTA, FQGNSA. The DNA of the CDR3 is TGTGCCAGCAGCCCAGCGGTCCAAGAGACCCAGTACTTC. Amino acids: CASSPAVQETQYF.

The V and J genes are TRBV9 and TRBJ2-5; 7 bases are shared with TRBD2. J lost 5 bases, V lost 4 bases, and 8 bases had no gene match. CDR1 SGDLS and CDR2 YYNGEE come from the germline V gene. This CDR3 region has 14 residues. For the CDR3, the DNA is TGTGCCAGCAGCCTGGGGAGGGGAAGGGAGACCCAGTACTTC. Its translation is CASSLGRGRETQYF. Filled out from reference TRBV9 and TRBJ2-5, the complete variable domain reads DSGVTQTPKHLITATGQRVTLRCSPRSGDLSVYWYQQSLDQGLQFLIQYYNGEERAKGNILERFSAQQFPDLHSELNLSSLELGDSALYFCASSLGRGRETQYFGPGTRLLVL.

The rearrangement joins TRBV15 to TRBJ2-7; 8 bases align to TRBD1. This CDR3 region has 17 residues. Germline V gene sequence: CDR1 LNHNV, CDR2 YYDKDF (reference sequence). Trimming removed 0 bases from V and 0 bases from J; junction bases left unmatched: 7. The CDR3 here is CATSRDHVTGDSYEQYF. CDR3 in DNA: TGTGCCACCAGCAGAGATCACGTGACAGGGGACTCCTACGAGCAGTACTTC.